This is a list of T cell receptor beta chains from one sample in a study of OX40 agonist ivuxolimab in advanced cancers. Assay: immunoSEQ multiplex PCR; the TCRdb copy retains only in-frame clones and omits some. This table holds 70,000 to 80,000 clones, roughly nine tenths found once. The starting material was CD4+ or CD8+ T cells sorted from blood, obtained in a trial of the OX40 agonist ivuxolimab. The receptors come from an adult with an advanced solid tumor such as melanoma, head and neck, liver or kidney cancer. Each CDR3 is given with its conserved first and last residue. Fields, in order: clone size, J gene, V gene, D gene, CDR3 length, CDR3 protein, CDR3 DNA. A D gene is named only where the DNA matches it firmly. Clone size, where shown, is once, few, many, or a class for clones that have expanded.

abundance: once; j_gene: TRBJ2-2; v_gene: TRBV19; d_gene: TRBD1; len: 17; CDR3aa: CASRAMTGASLTGELFF; CDR3nt: TGTGCCAGTCGCGCGATGACAGGGGCCTCCTTGACCGGGGAGCTGTTTTTT
abundance: NA; j_gene: TRBJ1-1; v_gene: TRBV20-1; d_gene: NA; len: 11; CDR3aa: CSAPRAAEAFF; CDR3nt: TGCAGTGCCCCCCGCGCTGCTGAAGCTTTCTTT
abundance: NA; j_gene: TRBJ2-7; v_gene: TRBV18; d_gene: NA; len: 16; CDR3aa: CASSLVQSGLSYEQYF; CDR3nt: TGTGCCAGCTCCCTAGTACAGTCGGGACTCTCCTACGAGCAGTACTTC
abundance: NA; j_gene: TRBJ2-3; v_gene: TRBV18; d_gene: NA; len: 17; CDR3aa: CASSQTNSGGSTDTQYF; CDR3nt: TGTGCCAGCTCTCAAACAAACTCAGGGGGGAGCACAGATACGCAGTATTTT
abundance: NA; j_gene: TRBJ2-5; v_gene: TRBV4-3; d_gene: TRBD2; len: 18; CDR3aa: CASSQALGLAGIQETQYF; CDR3nt: TGCGCCAGCAGCCAAGCCCTCGGACTAGCGGGGATCCAAGAGACCCAGTACTTC
abundance: NA; j_gene: TRBJ2-2; v_gene: TRBV6-6; d_gene: NA; len: 16; CDR3aa: CASSQRLRGGTGELFF; CDR3nt: TGTGCCAGCAGTCAACGCCTCAGGGGTGGGACCGGGGAGCTGTTTTTT
abundance: NA; j_gene: TRBJ2-7; v_gene: TRBV7-2; d_gene: NA; len: 13; CDR3aa: CASSPGVAREQYF; CDR3nt: TGTGCCAGCAGCCCCGGGGTAGCGCGTGAGCAGTACTTC
abundance: NA; j_gene: TRBJ2-5; v_gene: TRBV5-1; d_gene: NA; len: 16; CDR3aa: CASAGGIAAPGETQYF; CDR3nt: TGCGCCAGCGCAGGGGGGATAGCGGCCCCCGGAGAGACCCAGTACTTC
abundance: NA; j_gene: TRBJ1-1; v_gene: TRBV19; d_gene: TRBD1; len: 14; CDR3aa: CASIPQGMNTEAFF; CDR3nt: TGTGCCAGTATCCCACAGGGGATGAACACTGAAGCTTTCTTT
abundance: NA; j_gene: TRBJ2-1; v_gene: TRBV5-1; d_gene: TRBD2; len: 18; CDR3aa: CASSLAYDSGSSYNEQFF; CDR3nt: TGCGCCAGCAGCTTGGCCTATGATAGCGGGAGCTCCTACAATGAGCAGTTCTTC
abundance: NA; j_gene: TRBJ2-1; v_gene: TRBV11-3; d_gene: TRBD2; len: 17; CDR3aa: CASSLGRRLAADNEQFF; CDR3nt: TGTGCCAGCAGCTTAGGGCGTCGACTAGCGGCCGACAATGAGCAGTTCTTC
abundance: NA; j_gene: TRBJ1-5; v_gene: TRBV27; d_gene: NA; len: 13; CDR3aa: CASSLYLGQPQHF; CDR3nt: TGTGCCAGCAGTTTATACTTGGGGCAGCCCCAGCATTTT
abundance: NA; j_gene: TRBJ2-1; v_gene: TRBV30; d_gene: NA; len: 14; CDR3aa: CAWEWAETYNEQFF; CDR3nt: TGTGCCTGGGAGTGGGCGGAAACCTACAATGAGCAGTTCTTC
abundance: NA; j_gene: TRBJ1-4; v_gene: TRBV9; d_gene: NA; len: 15; CDR3aa: CASSSRDGVNEKLFF; CDR3nt: TGTGCCAGCAGCTCCCGGGACGGAGTTAATGAAAAACTGTTTTTT
abundance: NA; j_gene: TRBJ2-2; v_gene: TRBV11-2; d_gene: TRBD2; len: 18; CDR3aa: CASSLVPGLAGGPGELFF; CDR3nt: TGTGCCAGCAGCTTAGTCCCCGGACTAGCGGGAGGGCCCGGGGAGCTGTTTTTT
abundance: NA; j_gene: TRBJ2-2; v_gene: TRBV11-2; d_gene: NA; len: 13; CDR3aa: CASSLTNIGELFF; CDR3nt: TGTGCCAGCAGCTTAACCAATATCGGGGAGCTGTTTTTT
abundance: NA; j_gene: TRBJ2-1; v_gene: TRBV5-1; d_gene: TRBD2; len: 16; CDR3aa: CASSLLAGGSYNEQFF; CDR3nt: TGCGCCAGCAGCTTACTAGCGGGAGGAAGCTACAATGAGCAGTTCTTC
abundance: NA; j_gene: TRBJ2-1; v_gene: TRBV7-9; d_gene: NA; len: 16; CDR3aa: CASSLALGLVYDEQFF; CDR3nt: TGTGCCAGCAGCTTAGCGCTGGGGTTAGTTTACGATGAGCAGTTCTTC
abundance: NA; j_gene: TRBJ1-5; v_gene: TRBV19; d_gene: NA; len: 13; CDR3aa: CASSLGQNQPQHF; CDR3nt: TGTGCCAGTAGCCTGGGACAAAATCAGCCCCAGCATTTT
abundance: NA; j_gene: TRBJ1-4; v_gene: TRBV18; d_gene: NA; len: 15; CDR3aa: CASSPDLTWNEKLFF; CDR3nt: TGTGCCAGCTCACCCGACTTAACCTGGAATGAAAAACTGTTTTTT
abundance: NA; j_gene: TRBJ2-6; v_gene: TRBV19; d_gene: TRBD2; len: 21; CDR3aa: CASSIWGLAGGLGSGANVLTF; CDR3nt: TGTGCCAGTAGTATTTGGGGGCTAGCGGGAGGACTCGGCTCTGGGGCCAACGTCCTGACTTTC
abundance: NA; j_gene: TRBJ1-5; v_gene: TRBV27; d_gene: TRBD1; len: 15; CDR3aa: CASSSQGKGNQPQHF; CDR3nt: TGTGCCAGCAGCTCACAGGGGAAGGGCAATCAGCCCCAGCATTTT
abundance: NA; j_gene: TRBJ2-1; v_gene: TRBV7-2; d_gene: TRBD2; len: 15; CDR3aa: CASRTSGSSYNEQFF; CDR3nt: TGTGCCAGCCGGACTAGCGGAAGCTCCTACAATGAGCAGTTCTTC
abundance: NA; j_gene: TRBJ2-7; v_gene: TRBV5-5; d_gene: TRBD2; len: 15; CDR3aa: CASSFGGLAGGEQYF; CDR3nt: TGTGCCAGCAGCTTCGGCGGACTAGCGGGGGGCGAGCAGTACTTC
abundance: NA; j_gene: TRBJ2-7; v_gene: TRBV6-1; d_gene: TRBD1; len: 13; CDR3aa: CASSRDRGLEQYF; CDR3nt: TGTGCCAGCAGTAGGGACAGGGGGCTCGAGCAGTACTTC
abundance: NA; j_gene: TRBJ1-2; v_gene: TRBV9; d_gene: NA; len: 15; CDR3aa: CASSVGLTGSYGYTF; CDR3nt: TGTGCCAGCAGCGTAGGCCTTACAGGGAGCTATGGCTACACCTTC
abundance: few; j_gene: TRBJ2-1; v_gene: TRBV7-2; d_gene: NA; len: 12; CDR3aa: CASSLEGFEQFF; CDR3nt: TGTGCCAGCAGCTTAGAGGGGTTCGAGCAGTTCTTC
abundance: NA; j_gene: TRBJ2-1; v_gene: TRBV9; d_gene: TRBD1; len: 14; CDR3aa: CASSSRTGGFEQFF; CDR3nt: TGTGCCAGCAGCTCCAGGACAGGGGGCTTTGAGCAGTTCTTC
abundance: NA; j_gene: TRBJ1-5; v_gene: TRBV28; d_gene: NA; len: 14; CDR3aa: CASSSAEGNQPQHF; CDR3nt: TGTGCCAGCAGTTCGGCCGAGGGCAATCAGCCCCAGCATTTT
abundance: NA; j_gene: TRBJ2-1; v_gene: TRBV25-1; d_gene: NA; len: 15; CDR3aa: CASSEAGQTYNEQFF; CDR3nt: TGTGCCAGCAGTGAAGCGGGCCAGACCTACAATGAGCAGTTCTTC
abundance: NA; j_gene: TRBJ2-5; v_gene: TRBV5-1; d_gene: TRBD1; len: 15; CDR3aa: CASSQGQGFAETQYF; CDR3nt: TGCGCCAGCAGTCAGGGACAGGGTTTTGCAGAGACCCAGTACTTC
abundance: NA; j_gene: TRBJ2-2; v_gene: TRBV5-4; d_gene: NA; len: 15; CDR3aa: CASSLAGTLSGELFF; CDR3nt: TGTGCCAGCAGCTTGGCCGGGACGCTAAGCGGGGAGCTGTTTTTT
abundance: NA; j_gene: TRBJ2-7; v_gene: TRBV7-2; d_gene: TRBD1; len: 15; CDR3aa: CASSPPGTGAGEQYF; CDR3nt: TGTGCCAGCAGCCCACCGGGCACAGGGGCGGGCGAGCAGTACTTC
abundance: NA; j_gene: TRBJ2-1; v_gene: TRBV12-2; d_gene: NA; len: 12; CDR3aa: CASHRIAHEQFF; CDR3nt: TGTGCAAGTCACCGGATAGCCCACGAGCAGTTCTTC
abundance: NA; j_gene: TRBJ2-7; v_gene: TRBV7-9; d_gene: TRBD2; len: 18; CDR3aa: CASSLVAGVGFPNYEQYF; CDR3nt: TGTGCCAGCAGCTTAGTCGCGGGGGTCGGTTTTCCAAACTACGAGCAGTACTTC
abundance: NA; j_gene: TRBJ2-7; v_gene: TRBV15; d_gene: TRBD1; len: 14; CDR3aa: CATSSQGVTYEQYF; CDR3nt: TGTGCCACCAGCAGCCAGGGGGTGACCTACGAGCAGTACTTC
abundance: NA; j_gene: TRBJ2-5; v_gene: TRBV7-9; d_gene: TRBD1; len: 16; CDR3aa: CASSSRDRDFQETQYF; CDR3nt: TGTGCCAGCAGCTCCCGGGACAGGGACTTCCAAGAGACCCAGTACTTC
abundance: NA; j_gene: TRBJ1-1; v_gene: TRBV19; d_gene: NA; len: 14; CDR3aa: CASSIVVLNTEAFF; CDR3nt: TGTGCCAGTAGTATAGTGGTGTTGAACACTGAAGCTTTCTTT
abundance: NA; j_gene: TRBJ2-1; v_gene: TRBV18; d_gene: NA; len: 14; CDR3aa: CASSLSFRGSEQFF; CDR3nt: TGTGCCAGCTCACTCAGCTTTAGGGGATCGGAGCAGTTCTTC
abundance: NA; j_gene: TRBJ2-1; v_gene: TRBV5-1; d_gene: TRBD2; len: 16; CDR3aa: CASSVLLAGGINEQFF; CDR3nt: TGCGCCAGCAGCGTCCTACTAGCGGGAGGAATCAATGAGCAGTTCTTC
abundance: NA; j_gene: TRBJ2-7; v_gene: TRBV19; d_gene: TRBD2; len: 16; CDR3aa: CASKPGRQGGSDEQYF; CDR3nt: TGTGCCAGTAAACCGGGGAGGCAGGGAGGGTCTGACGAGCAGTACTTC
abundance: NA; j_gene: TRBJ1-4; v_gene: TRBV5-1; d_gene: TRBD1; len: 16; CDR3aa: CASSSGQGTGNEKLFF; CDR3nt: TGCGCCAGCAGCTCTGGACAGGGGACCGGGAATGAAAAACTGTTTTTT
abundance: NA; j_gene: TRBJ2-4; v_gene: TRBV18; d_gene: NA; len: 18; CDR3aa: CASSPLVAENLAKNIQYF; CDR3nt: TGTGCCAGCTCACCCCTTGTGGCTGAAAACCTAGCCAAAAACATTCAGTACTTC
abundance: NA; j_gene: TRBJ2-3; v_gene: TRBV14; d_gene: TRBD2; len: 20; CDR3aa: CASSQGYFSGTGTSPDTQYF; CDR3nt: TGTGCCAGCAGCCAAGGTTATTTCAGCGGGACTGGCACCTCCCCAGATACGCAGTATTTT
abundance: NA; j_gene: TRBJ1-4; v_gene: TRBV6-5; d_gene: NA; len: 16; CDR3aa: CASSSDSLPGGEKLFF; CDR3nt: TGTGCCAGCAGTTCCGATTCACTCCCCGGGGGTGAAAAACTGTTTTTT
abundance: NA; j_gene: TRBJ2-1; v_gene: TRBV10-3; d_gene: NA; len: 12; CDR3aa: CAISDSYNEQFF; CDR3nt: TGTGCCATCAGCGACTCCTACAATGAGCAGTTCTTC
abundance: NA; j_gene: TRBJ1-2; v_gene: TRBV27; d_gene: TRBD1; len: 14; CDR3aa: CASSWTGPNYGYTF; CDR3nt: TGTGCCAGCAGTTGGACAGGACCTAACTATGGCTACACCTTC
abundance: NA; j_gene: TRBJ2-7; v_gene: TRBV19; d_gene: NA; len: 14; CDR3aa: CASRSMGAGGEQYF; CDR3nt: TGTGCCAGTAGGAGTATGGGCGCCGGGGGTGAGCAGTACTTC
abundance: NA; j_gene: TRBJ2-5; v_gene: TRBV6-1; d_gene: NA; len: 13; CDR3aa: CASNRQVQETQYF; CDR3nt: TGTGCCAGCAATCGACAGGTCCAAGAGACCCAGTACTTC
abundance: NA; j_gene: TRBJ2-5; v_gene: TRBV5-1; d_gene: NA; len: 15; CDR3aa: CASSRPGLRQETQYF; CDR3nt: TGCGCCAGCAGCCGGCCGGGACTTAGGCAAGAGACCCAGTACTTC
abundance: NA; j_gene: TRBJ2-5; v_gene: TRBV18; d_gene: TRBD1; len: 15; CDR3aa: CASSREGQGLETQYF; CDR3nt: TGCGCCAGCTCACGAGAAGGACAGGGGTTGGAGACCCAGTACTTC
abundance: NA; j_gene: TRBJ2-5; v_gene: TRBV11-3; d_gene: NA; len: 15; CDR3aa: CASSLLGLQAETQYF; CDR3nt: TGTGCCAGCAGCTTACTGGGACTCCAAGCAGAGACCCAGTACTTC
abundance: NA; j_gene: TRBJ2-7; v_gene: TRBV7-2; d_gene: NA; len: 13; CDR3aa: CASSSRAPYEQYF; CDR3nt: TGTGCCAGCAGCTCTAGGGCTCCCTACGAGCAGTACTTC
abundance: NA; j_gene: TRBJ2-5; v_gene: TRBV18; d_gene: NA; len: 14; CDR3aa: CASSPPGSQETQYF; CDR3nt: TGTGCCAGCTCACCACCGGGCAGCCAAGAGACCCAGTACTTC